These 28 T cell receptor beta chains were sequenced from one sample in a study of identical twins listed by TCRdb under 2016. Preparation of the library involved 5' RACE. Sequencing relied on an Illumina HiSeq 2000. TCRdb reworked the public reads: Q25 trimming with fastp, MiXCR clone assembly, productive beta chains retained. Each entry merges the rows of one CDR3 protein and shows their most common DNA and genes. The sample includes more than 1.5 million distinct CDR3 sequences, with roughly a third observed a single time. The ten largest clones add up to approximately 0.29% of the sample. What was sequenced was cord blood. The origin of the receptors is a newborn girl in good health.

This rearrangement joins TRBV2 to TRBJ2-7; 8 bases map to TRBD1. CDR3 length equals 14 residues. J lost 5 bases, V lost 7 bases, and 10 bases had no gene match. Germline CDR1 SNHLY, CDR2 FYNNEI. Here the CDR3 DNA reads TGTGCCAGCACCGTGGAGCAGGGGGCGAACGAGCAGTACTTC. As protein: CASTVEQGANEQYF.

V usage is TRBV25-1 and J usage is TRBJ1-1; no definite D call. Trimming shortened V by 1 base and J by 2 bases, and 8 bases separated the two germline ends. Germline CDR1 and CDR2: MGHDK and SYGVNS. The CDR3 is 14 residues long. CDR3 in DNA: TGTGCCAGCAGTGAATTGCCAGGAAACACTGAAGCTTTCTTT. Protein sequence: CASSELPGNTEAFF.

This clonotype was observed once. This chain joins TRBV10-3 and TRBJ1-1; 10 bases match TRBD1. V trimming: 1 base; J trimming: 0 bases; junction bases outside the gene matches: 5. The CDR3 is made up of 17 amino acids. Germline assignment: CDR1 ENHRY and CDR2 SYGVKD. The DNA of the CDR3 is TGTGCCATCAGTGAGTTGGGACAGGGGACCATGAACACTGAAGCTTTCTTT. Its protein product is CAISELGQGTMNTEAFF.

This clonotype turned up a few times. CDR3 sequence (DNA): TGTGCCAGCAGCCGAATTACAGGGCAGGGCTACACCTTC. Amino acids: CASSRITGQGYTF. The J gene is TRBJ1-2, the V gene TRBV4-2, with D perhaps matching TRBD1 (6 bases). This CDR3 has 13 residues. The V and J ends lost 4 bases and 8 bases respectively, with 14 bases between them. Germline CDR1 reads LGHNA; CDR2 reads YNFKEQ.

This chain joins TRBV7-2 and TRBJ2-1; D is undetermined. The CDR3 has 15 residues. Trimming left V 0 bases short and J 13 bases short, with 19 bases between. The V gene's germline CDR1 is SGHTA and CDR2 FQGNSA. This CDR3 is CASSLAGRVKETQFF. The CDR3 nucleotides read TGTGCCAGCAGCTTAGCAGGAAGAGTGAAAGAGACCCAGTTCTTC.

The J gene is TRBJ2-7, the V gene TRBV28; TRBD1 agrees at 8 bases. This CDR3 comprises 16 residues. V trimming: 5 bases; J trimming: 1 base; junction bases outside the gene matches: 10. CDR1 and CDR2 (germline): MDHEN, SYDVKM. The CDR3 here is CASSDVGTGPSYEQYF. Written as DNA, the CDR3 is TGTGCCAGCAGTGATGTAGGGACAGGCCCGTCCTACGAGCAGTACTTC.

This clonotype was counted a few times. The CDR3, as DNA: TGCGCCAGCAGCCAAGTTTCGTCGAAAGGGGACCAGTACTTC. Translating it yields CASSQVSSKGDQYF. This chain joins TRBV4-1 and TRBJ2-4; D tentatively reads TRBD1 or TRBD2 (5 bases each). V lost 1 base and J 13 bases, leaving 17 bases between the germline ends. CDR1 and CDR2 from the germline V gene are MGHRA and YSYEKL. This CDR3 region has 14 residues.

The chain is built from TRBV11-2 and TRBJ2-3; the D gene is possibly TRBD2 (6 bases). In germline, CDR1 is SGHAT, CDR2 FQNNGV. This CDR3 has 15 amino acids. V lost 5 bases and J 0 bases, leaving 12 bases between the germline ends. The chain's CDR3 is CASSQIGGSTDTQYF. In nucleotides, the CDR3 is TGTGCCAGCAGCCAGATCGGGGGTAGCACAGATACGCAGTATTTT.

This clonotype was detected many times. This chain joins TRBV29-1 and TRBJ2-1, with a weak D call TRBD2 (6 bases). Trimming shortened V by 0 bases and J by 8 bases, and 8 bases separated the two germline ends. Germline-derived CDR1 and CDR2 are SQVTM and ANQGSEA. The CDR3 runs 12 residues. CDR3 sequence (DNA): TGCAGCGTTGAAGAGTGGAGGGATGAGCAGTTCTTC. It codes for CSVEEWRDEQFF.

As for this clonotype: The junction does not match germline at one end; this may be a read error. V and J are TRBV13 and TRBJ2-2, with D possibly being TRBD1 (5 bases). The germline CDR1 and CDR2 sequences are PRHDT and FYEKMQ (reference sequence). There are 17 residues in the CDR3. The CDR3 DNA sequence: TGTTCCAGCAGCTTTGACAGTGCCATTGCGAACACCGGGGAGCTGTTTTTT. Translating it yields CSSSFDSAIANTGELFF. Looking up the rest from reference TRBV13 and TRBJ2-2 gives the full variable domain: AAGVIQSPRHLIKEKRETATLKCYPIPRHDTVYWYQQGPGQDPQFLISFYEKMQSDKGSIPDRFSAQQFSDYHSELNMSSLELGDSALYFCSSSFDSAIANTGELFFGEGSRLTVL.

About this clonotype itself: A read error may explain this, as a much larger clone is one base away. The V gene is TRBV24-1, the J gene TRBJ2-5; D may be TRBD1 (6 bases). Judging by the DNA end, TRBJ2-7 fits better; the J call may be wrong. Germline lookup yields CDR1 KGHDR and CDR2 SFDVKD. The CDR3 extends over 13 amino acids. DNA of the CDR3: TGTGCCACCATAACAGGGAACTCCTGCGAGCAGTACTTC. Translated: CATITGNSCEQYF.

This clonotype came up a few times. V is TRBV12-3 or TRBV12-4 and J is TRBJ2-4, with TRBD2 as a possible D gene (5 bases). The J call is doubtful: the DNA matches TRBJ2-7 better. This CDR3 region has 14 residues. The CDR3 reads CASSFRGPRSEQYF. In nucleotides, the CDR3 is TGTGCCAGCAGTTTTCGGGGTCCCCGATCCGAGCAGTACTTC.

CDR3 protein: CASSFTGTGVGSYNEQFF. The CDR3 coding sequence is TGTGCCAGCAGTTTCACCGGGACAGGGGTCGGGTCCTACAATGAGCAGTTCTTC. This chain connects TRBV27 to TRBJ2-1; TRBD1 matches at 10 bases. The CDR3 is 18 amino acids. The V gene end was trimmed by 3 bases and the J gene end by 1 base; junction bases not matched to a gene: 9. The germline V gene encodes CDR1 MNHEY and CDR2 SMNVEV (reference sequence).

This rearrangement joins TRBV20-1 to TRBJ2-7; 13 nucleotides match TRBD2. Per the germline V gene, CDR1 is DFQATT and CDR2 is SNEGSKA (reference sequence). Unmatched junction bases numbered 4, after V lost 2 bases and J lost 6 bases. The CDR3 loop spans 14 amino acids. The CDR3: CSARMGTSGIEQYF. CDR3 nucleotide sequence: TGCAGTGCTAGAATGGGGACTAGCGGGATCGAGCAGTACTTC.

The gene calls are TRBV12-3 or TRBV12-4 and TRBJ2-1; TRBD2 matches at 16 bases. This CDR3 has 15 residues. The ends lost 4 bases at V and 8 bases at J; junction bases unmatched: 2. Here the CDR3 DNA reads TGTGCCAGCAGTTCGGGACTAGCGGGAGGGTATGAGCAGTTCTTC. Protein product: CASSSGLAGGYEQFF.

The genes are TRBV2 and TRBJ2-7, with D unresolved. Trimming took off 4 bases at V and 9 bases at J, with 7 bases between the two ends. This CDR3 is 10 amino acids long. The germline gives CDR1 SNHLY, CDR2 FYNNEI. The CDR3: CASSGRGQYF. The CDR3 DNA is TGTGCCAGCAGTGGGCGAGGGCAGTACTTC.

The V gene is TRBV5-1, the J gene TRBJ1-1; D not resolved. V lost 0 bases, J lost 5 bases, and 17 bases lay in between. Germline CDR1 reads SGHRS; CDR2 reads YFSETQ. The CDR3 covers 16 residues. The CDR3 loop reads CASSLASRVGWTEAFF. DNA of the CDR3: TGCGCCAGCAGCTTGGCCTCGAGAGTTGGGTGGACTGAAGCTTTCTTT.

This chain connects TRBV12-3 or TRBV12-4 to TRBJ1-5, with 11 bases fitting TRBD1. This CDR3 contains 16 residues. With V trimmed by 3 bases and J by 6 bases, 7 bases remained unmatched. As DNA, the CDR3 is TGTGCCAGCAGTTTTTGGACAGGGGGCATCATTCAGCCCCAGCATTTT. It yields the protein CASSFWTGGIIQPQHF.

V and J are TRBV9 and TRBJ1-1; TRBD1 aligns across 7 bases. V lost 3 bases to trimming and J lost 1 base; unmatched junction nucleotides: 6. Germline V lookup: CDR1 SGDLS, CDR2 YYNGEE. The CDR3 covers 15 residues. The CDR3 bases are TGTGCCAGCAGCGCGGACAGGCAATCGAACACTGAAGCTTTCTTT. It codes for CASSADRQSNTEAFF.

The V call is TRBV25-1, the J call TRBJ2-3, with TRBD2 identical over 14 bases. The germline CDR1 and CDR2 sequences are MGHDK and SYGVNS. CDR3 length: 18 residues. The ends lost 2 bases at V and 3 bases at J; junction bases unmatched: 7. The CDR3 DNA reads as TGTGCCAGCAGTGAAACTCCCGGGACTAGCGGGGGAACAGATACGCAGTATTTT. Translated: CASSETPGTSGGTDTQYF.

V gene TRBV20-1 combines with J gene TRBJ2-7; no reliable D call. Trimming took 3 bases from V and 7 from J, leaving 19 bases between them. Germline assignment: CDR1 DFQATT and CDR2 SNEGSKA (reference sequence). This CDR3 comprises 14 residues. CDR3 nucleotides: TGCAGTGCTAGCCCCCCCCCCAAGATCAATGAGCAGTACTTC. This translates into CSASPPPKINEQYF.

This clonotype was counted a few times. The V and J genes are TRBV29-1 and TRBJ2-5; D not resolved. CDR3 length equals 14 residues. V was clipped by 0 bases and J by 2 bases, with 10 bases between them. Per the germline V gene, CDR1 is SQVTM and CDR2 is ANQGSEA. The CDR3 sequence: CSVEDWADQETQYF. CDR3 sequence (DNA): TGCAGCGTTGAAGATTGGGCGGATCAAGAGACCCAGTACTTC.

The table lists this clonotype with a few counts. V is TRBV29-1 and J is TRBJ2-5, with D possibly matching TRBD2 (6 bases). V lost 3 bases and J 1 base, leaving 15 bases between the germline ends. Germline V gives CDR1 SQVTM, CDR2 ANQGSEA. This CDR3 comprises 15 residues. CDR3 nucleotides: TGCAGCGTTGATGGGACTCTACTATTCCAAGAGACCCAGTACTTC. It encodes CSVDGTLLFQETQYF. The variable domain in full, with the rest retrieved from reference TRBV29-1 and TRBJ2-5, is SAVISQKPSRDICQRGTSLTIQCQVDSQVTMMFWYRQQPGQSLTLIATANQGSEATYESGFVIDKFPISRPNLTFSTLTVSNMSPEDSSIYLCSVDGTLLFQETQYFGPGTRLLVL.

The chain carries TRBV28 and TRBJ1-1; 7 nucleotides align to TRBD1. This CDR3 has 22 residues. V lost 7 bases and J lost 1; bases outside the gene matches: 30. From germline, CDR1 is MDHEN and CDR2 SYDVKM. CDR3 nucleotides: TGTGCCAGCAACCGACAGGGTTTTTGGCCCGGGTTATTTGAGGCGGAGAACACTGAAGCTTTCTTT. Translation: CASNRQGFWPGLFEAENTEAFF.

V is TRBV20-1 and J is TRBJ1-5, with D possibly being TRBD1 (5 bases). CDR3 length: 15 amino acids. The germline V and J ends were trimmed by 1 base and 2 bases, with 12 bases remaining between them. The germline V gene encodes CDR1 DFQATT and CDR2 SNEGSKA (reference sequence). The CDR3 DNA is TGCAGTGCTAGAGTAAGGGGCGGTGGCAATCAGCCCCAGCATTTT. Protein sequence: CSARVRGGGNQPQHF.

This clonotype was counted between two and nine times. The J gene is TRBJ2-1, the V gene TRBV27; D remains ambiguous. Germline assignment: CDR1 MNHEY and CDR2 SMNVEV (reference sequence). Trimming removed 0 bases at V and 4 bases at J, with 7 bases between. This CDR3 is built from 14 residues. CDR3 DNA: TGTGCCAGCAGTTTATCGCCTAGGTACAATGAGCAGTTCTTC. Amino acid sequence: CASSLSPRYNEQFF.

This clonotype was found many times. V usage is TRBV29-1 and J usage is TRBJ2-1; no firm D call. Germline V CDR1 and CDR2: SQVTM, ANQGSEA. V lost 5 bases to trimming and J lost 7 bases, with 9 bases between them. The CDR3 loop spans 11 amino acids. The chain's CDR3 is CSVRPRNEQFF. In nucleotides, the CDR3 is TGCAGCGTTCGACCAAGGAATGAGCAGTTCTTC.

The chain employs TRBV20-1 and TRBJ2-5, with D possibly TRBD2 on 5 matching bases. Judging by the DNA end, TRBJ2-7 fits better; the J call may be wrong. This CDR3 is 13 amino acids long. CDR1 DFQATT and CDR2 SNEGSKA come from the germline V gene (reference sequence). This CDR3 is CSVGRRGSYEQYF. The CDR3 DNA sequence: TGCAGTGTAGGACGTCGGGGCTCCTACGAGCAGTACTTC.